The 4 T cell receptor beta chains given below trace back to one sample, sequenced in a study of blood T cell repertoires in COVID-19. Sequencing was performed with immunoSEQ multiplex PCR; in TCRdb, only in-frame clones are kept and a portion is missing. Among 130,000 to 150,000 clones listed, approximately 80% were seen once. The sequenced sample was peripheral blood. The receptor source for this set is a woman aged 45 to 65 in a cohort sampled during active or convalescent COVID-19.

V and J are TRBV18 and TRBJ2-3, with 8 bases aligning to TRBD1. Germline assignment: CDR1 KGHSH and CDR2 LQKENI. CDR3 length equals 13 residues. The junction had 1 base not matched to a gene; V was cut back by 3 bases and J by 5 bases. The CDR3 sequence: CASSPRGRDTQYF. For the CDR3, the DNA is TGTGCCAGCTCACCCAGGGGGCGAGATACGCAGTATTTT.

This clone occurred once. This chain uses TRBV4-3 with TRBJ2-7; TRBD1 agrees at 9 bases. J was trimmed by 3 bases and V by 1 base; bases with no gene match: 4. The CDR3 loop spans 15 amino acids. CDR1 and CDR2 (germline): LGHNA, YSLEER. The chain's CDR3 is CASSQGVTGGYEQYF. DNA for the CDR3: TGCGCCAGCAGCCAAGGGGTGACAGGGGGCTACGAGCAGTACTTC.

The chain combines TRBV19 with TRBJ1-2; 9 bases match TRBD1. The V gene's germline CDR1 is LNHDA and CDR2 SQIVND (reference sequence). This CDR3 region has 14 residues. With 3 bases clipped from V and 6 bases from J, the junction kept 5 bases outside the gene matches. CDR3 region: CASSIRTGDHGYTF. The CDR3 nucleotides are TGTGCCAGTAGTATTCGGACAGGGGACCATGGCTACACCTTC.

This rearrangement joins TRBV19 to TRBJ2-1; weak D call: TRBD1 (5 bases). The CDR3 sequence is 14 residues long. Germline lookup yields CDR1 LNHDA and CDR2 SQIVND (reference sequence). Trimming cost V 5 bases and J 1 base, with 9 bases left between them. CDR3 sequence: CASSPRGSYNEQFF. The DNA of the CDR3 is TGTGCCAGTAGTCCAAGGGGATCCTACAATGAGCAGTTCTTC.